This T cell receptor beta chain was captured in a study of T cell responses to AZD1222 COVID-19 vaccine. Worth noting for this clone: Its antigen is not known. Different DNA sequences within this sample yield the same CDR3.

Study outcomes and limitations: A rise in Spike-specific TCR breadth and depth followed two AZD1222 doses. The donor group comprised mostly white British people and more females; the analysis possibly underestimated clonal diversity. CD4 TCRs covered the whole spike, strongest at regions 160-218 and 743-854.

The data were produced by immunoSEQ multiplex PCR, yet TCRdb's version contains in-frame clones alone and is incomplete. The sample has about 97,000 clones, about 88% seen once. The sequence was collected from an adult in good health. Sequencing was performed on peripheral blood, taken on day 0 of AZD1222 vaccination.

CDR3 residues: CASSLRGNYGYTF. As DNA, the CDR3 is TGTGCCAGCAGTTTACGGGGAAACTATGGCTACACCTTC. The V and J genes are TRBV27 and TRBJ1-2; D gene unclear. Deletions cut 2 bases from V and 2 bases from J, with 6 bases between. The CDR3 covers 13 residues. The germline V gene has CDR1 MNHEY and CDR2 SMNVEV (reference sequence).